The 16 T cell receptor beta chains listed next were all sequenced from one sample in a study of blood T cell repertoires in COVID-19. Sequencing used immunoSEQ multiplex PCR; TCRdb keeps in-frame clones, though not all of them. The sample consists of around 94,000 clones, 75% to 90% of them appearing once. Sequencing was performed on peripheral blood. The receptors derive from a human donor in a cohort sampled during active COVID-19.

V gene TRBV6-5 combines with J gene TRBJ1-2; TRBD1 matches at 8 bases. This CDR3 spans 15 amino acids. From germline, CDR1 is MNHEY and CDR2 SVGAGI. With V trimmed by 7 bases and J by 4 bases, 11 bases remained unmatched. CDR3: CASNGQGARGYGYTF. The CDR3 bases are TGTGCCAGCAATGGGCAGGGGGCGCGGGGCTATGGCTACACCTTC.

In nucleotides, the CDR3 is TGTGCCAGCAGCCCAGACAGCGCGGGGGGGCTCGAGCAGTACTTC. It is translated as CASSPDSAGGLEQYF. This chain connects TRBV5-4 to TRBJ2-7, with 9 bases identical to TRBD2. Trimming at V came to 4 bases and at J to 6 bases, leaving 11 bases not matched to a gene. The V gene's germline CDR1 is SGHNT and CDR2 YYREEE (reference sequence). CDR3 length: 15 residues.

This clone was detected once. The chain couples TRBV9 to TRBJ2-2, with a possible D match to TRBD1 (6 bases). Germline V gene lookup returns CDR1 SGDLS and CDR2 YYNGEE. CDR3 length: 14 residues. Trimming cost V 0 bases and J 7 bases, with 10 bases left between them. The CDR3 DNA sequence: TGTGCCAGCAGCGTAGAACAGGGACACGGGGAGCTGTTTTTT. Residues: CASSVEQGHGELFF.

Remarks on this clone: Other DNA sequences in the same sample also yield this CDR3. The chain joins TRBV7-9 to TRBJ1-6; 8 nucleotides match TRBD1. The trim removed 7 bases at V and 6 bases at J, leaving 5 bases unmatched. Germline V gene sequence: CDR1 SEHNR, CDR2 FQNEAQ (reference sequence). The CDR3 sequence is 14 residues long. CDR3 in amino acids: CASMRQGFNSPLHF. CDR3 coding DNA: TGTGCCAGCATGCGACAGGGGTTTAATTCACCCCTCCACTTT.

This clone was detected a few times. The gene calls are TRBV6-2 or TRBV6-3 and TRBJ2-7; 11 nucleotides line up with TRBD2. CDR1 and CDR2 from the germline V gene are MNHEY and SVGEGT. The trim removed 5 bases at V and 5 bases at J, leaving 8 bases unmatched. This CDR3 has 15 residues. CDR3: CASSLSRTSGHEQYF. CDR3 bases: TGTGCCAGCAGTCTCAGCAGGACTAGCGGGCACGAGCAGTACTTC.

The CDR3 region is CASSRGGVANTGELFF. Written as DNA, the CDR3 is TGTGCCAGCAGCCGTGGGGGGGTGGCGAACACCGGGGAGCTGTTTTTT. The genes are TRBV7-9 and TRBJ2-2, with 7 bases lining up with TRBD2. The CDR3 covers 16 residues. V trimming: 5 bases; J trimming: 0 bases; junction bases outside the gene matches: 6. Germline CDR1 SEHNR, CDR2 FQNEAQ (reference sequence).

In this sample, this clone turned up once. The chain joins TRBV19 to TRBJ2-1, with 7 bases aligning to TRBD2. V trimming: 9 bases; J trimming: 0 bases; junction bases outside the gene matches: 11. CDR1 is LNHDA and CDR2 is SQIVND in the germline V gene (reference sequence). CDR3 length: 16 residues. CDR3 nucleotides: TGTGCCAGCCAGCGAGCGCCGGGGGGCTCCTACAATGAGCAGTTCTTC. It specifies CASQRAPGGSYNEQFF.

This clone was observed once. J is TRBJ2-1 and V is TRBV18, with TRBD1 matching 7 bases. The length of the CDR3 is 15 residues. Germline-derived CDR1 and CDR2 are KGHSH and LQKENI. V was clipped by 3 bases and J by 4 bases; unmatched bases: 6. In DNA, the CDR3 is TGTGCCAGCTCACCTCTATCGGACAGGTACAATGAGCAGTTCTTC. Protein product: CASSPLSDRYNEQFF.

The chain employs TRBV7-9 and TRBJ1-3; D is unclear. The CDR3 covers 16 residues. The germline V and J ends were trimmed by 2 bases and 4 bases, with 15 bases remaining between them. Germline V gene lookup returns CDR1 SEHNR and CDR2 FQNEAQ (reference sequence). In nucleotides, the CDR3 is TGTGCCAGCAGCTTAACGACTAGTTCGCGGGGAAACACCATATATTTT. Translated, it gives CASSLTTSSRGNTIYF.

The V call is TRBV7-3, the J call TRBJ1-1; possibly TRBD1 for D (6 bases). The germline V gene has CDR1 SGHTA and CDR2 FQGTGA. This CDR3 comprises 13 residues. V was shortened by 5 bases and J by 3 bases, with 10 bases between the two germline ends. In DNA, the CDR3 is TGTGCCAGCAGCCGGACAGACGACACTGAAGCTTTCTTT. This sequence encodes CASSRTDDTEAFF. The complete variable domain, with remaining parts taken from reference TRBV7-3 and TRBJ1-1, reads GAGVSQTPSNKVTEKGKYVELRCDPISGHTALYWYRQSLGQGPEFLIYFQGTGAADDSGLPNDRFFAVRPEGSVSTLKIQRTERGDSAVYLCASSRTDDTEAFFGQGTRLTVV.

The rearrangement joins TRBV4-3 to TRBJ1-3; D not certain. There are 15 residues in the CDR3. Germline assignment: CDR1 LGHNA and CDR2 YSLEER. Deletions cut 0 bases from V and 2 bases from J, with 8 bases between. CDR3 in DNA: TGCGCCAGCAGCCAAGAGATCCAGGCTGGAAACACCATATATTTT. It specifies CASSQEIQAGNTIYF.

This clone was recorded a few times. The J gene is TRBJ1-6, the V gene TRBV6-4; D is unresolved. The germline CDR1 and CDR2 sequences are MRHNA and SNTAGT. The V gene lost 5 bases and the J gene lost 9 bases, with 17 bases spanning the gap. The CDR3 totals 15 residues. DNA for the CDR3: TGTGCCAGCAGTAACACAAACACTCCGGGTTCACCCCTCCACTTT. Amino acid sequence: CASSNTNTPGSPLHF.

This rearrangement joins TRBV6-5 to TRBJ1-1; D not certain. CDR1 is MNHEY and CDR2 is SVGAGI in the germline V gene. This CDR3 contains 15 residues. The V and J ends lost 0 bases and 1 base respectively, with 9 bases between them. The CDR3 sequence: CASSYSRVGNTEAFF. CDR3 sequence (DNA): TGTGCCAGCAGTTACTCGAGGGTAGGGAACACTGAAGCTTTCTTT.

The V gene is TRBV7-2, the J gene TRBJ2-1; 7 bases map to TRBD2. The V gene end was trimmed by 5 bases and the J gene end by 4 bases; junction bases not matched to a gene: 17. CDR1 is SGHTA and CDR2 is FQGNSA in the germline V gene. The CDR3 contains 18 residues. The DNA of the CDR3 is TGTGCCAGCAGCCCGCATCCATGGGCGCGGGGGAGGTACAATGAGCAGTTCTTC. Translating gives CASSPHPWARGRYNEQFF. Complete variable domain (other parts from reference TRBV7-2 and TRBJ2-1): GAGVSQSPSNKVTEKGKDVELRCDPISGHTALYWYRQSLGQGLEFLIYFQGNSAPDKSGLPSDRFSAERTGGSVSTLTIQRTQQEDSAVYLCASSPHPWARGRYNEQFFGPGTRLTVL.

The genes are TRBV3-1 (or the pseudogene TRBV3-2) and TRBJ1-1; D may be TRBD1 (5 bases). The germline V and J ends were trimmed by 0 bases and 6 bases, with 17 bases remaining between them. The CDR3 consists of 16 residues. The germline CDR1 and CDR2 sequences are LGHDT and YNNKEL (reference sequence). CDR3 DNA: TGTGCCAGCAGCCAAGAGGCAGGGTGGGTTGTAGCTGAAGCTTTCTTT. As protein: CASSQEAGWVVAEAFF.

The chain employs TRBV3-1 (or the pseudogene TRBV3-2) and TRBJ2-3; 9 bases agree with TRBD1. Germline assignment: CDR1 LGHDT and CDR2 YNNKEL (reference sequence). The CDR3 contains 14 residues. The ends lost 5 bases at V and 3 bases at J; junction bases unmatched: 3. CDR3 nucleotides: TGTGCCAGCAGCAGGACAGGGGCGACAGATACGCAGTATTTT. Its translation: CASSRTGATDTQYF.